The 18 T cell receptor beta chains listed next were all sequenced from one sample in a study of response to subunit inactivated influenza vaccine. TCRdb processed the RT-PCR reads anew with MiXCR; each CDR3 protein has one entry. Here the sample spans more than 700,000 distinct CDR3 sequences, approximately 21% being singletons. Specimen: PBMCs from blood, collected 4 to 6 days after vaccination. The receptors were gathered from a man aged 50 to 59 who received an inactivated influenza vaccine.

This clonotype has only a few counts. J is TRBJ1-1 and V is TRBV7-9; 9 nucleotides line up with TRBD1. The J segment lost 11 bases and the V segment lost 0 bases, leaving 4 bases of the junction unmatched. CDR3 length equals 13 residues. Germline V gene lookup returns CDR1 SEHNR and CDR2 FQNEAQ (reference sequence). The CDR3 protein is CASSLAGTGNAFF. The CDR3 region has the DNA TGTGCCAGCAGCTTAGCAGGGACAGGGAACGCTTTCTTT.

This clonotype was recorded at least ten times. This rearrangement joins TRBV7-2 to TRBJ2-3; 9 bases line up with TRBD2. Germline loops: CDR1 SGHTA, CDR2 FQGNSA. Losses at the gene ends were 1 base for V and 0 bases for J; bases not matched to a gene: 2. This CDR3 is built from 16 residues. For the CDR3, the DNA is TGTGCCAGCAGCTTAGGACTAGCGGCTAGCACAGATACGCAGTATTTT. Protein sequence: CASSLGLAASTDTQYF.

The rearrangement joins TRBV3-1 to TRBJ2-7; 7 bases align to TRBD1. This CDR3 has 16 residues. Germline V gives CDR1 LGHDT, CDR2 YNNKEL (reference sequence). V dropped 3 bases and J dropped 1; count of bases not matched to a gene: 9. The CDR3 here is CASSQVPGQSSYEQYF. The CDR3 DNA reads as TGTGCCAGCAGCCAGGTTCCGGGACAGTCGTCCTACGAGCAGTACTTC.

CDR3 sequence (DNA): TGCAGTGCTAGTAAGGTCTTTGGTCACCCAGATACGCAGTATTTT. Protein sequence: CSASKVFGHPDTQYF. The chain has TRBV20-1 and TRBJ2-3; no firm D call. V lost 3 bases, J lost 4 bases, and 17 bases lay in between. CDR1 and CDR2 (germline): DFQATT, SNEGSKA (reference sequence). The CDR3 consists of 15 residues.

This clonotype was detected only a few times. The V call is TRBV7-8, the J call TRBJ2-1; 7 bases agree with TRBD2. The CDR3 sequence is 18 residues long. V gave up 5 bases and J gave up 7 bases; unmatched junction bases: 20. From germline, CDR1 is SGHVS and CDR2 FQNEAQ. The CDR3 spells CASSPILSTSKSSNEQFF. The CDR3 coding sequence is TGTGCCAGCAGCCCAATACTCTCGACTAGCAAGTCCTCGAATGAGCAGTTCTTC.

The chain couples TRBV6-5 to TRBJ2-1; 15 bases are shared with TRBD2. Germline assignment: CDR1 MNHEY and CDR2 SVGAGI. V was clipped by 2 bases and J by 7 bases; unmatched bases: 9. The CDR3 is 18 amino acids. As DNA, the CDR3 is TGTGCCAGCAGTTACCTAGGACTAGCGGGGGGGCCTATGAATGAGCAGTTCTTC. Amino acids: CASSYLGLAGGPMNEQFF.

The CDR3 sequence is CASSQGYREGQPQHF. The CDR3 nucleotides are TGCGCCAGCAGCCAAGGGTACAGGGAGGGGCAGCCCCAGCATTTT. This chain links TRBV4-3 with TRBJ1-5, with D perhaps TRBD1 (6 bases). This CDR3 has 15 residues. Germline lookup yields CDR1 LGHNA and CDR2 YSLEER. The V end lost 1 base, the J end lost 7 bases, and 14 bases lay between the germline ends.

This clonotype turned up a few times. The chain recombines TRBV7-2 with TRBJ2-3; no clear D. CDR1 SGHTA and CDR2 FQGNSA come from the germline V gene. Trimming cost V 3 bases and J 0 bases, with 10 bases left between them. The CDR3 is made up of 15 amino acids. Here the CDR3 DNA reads TGTGCCAGCAGCTTTTTTTCAGGTAGCACAGATACGCAGTATTTT. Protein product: CASSFFSGSTDTQYF.

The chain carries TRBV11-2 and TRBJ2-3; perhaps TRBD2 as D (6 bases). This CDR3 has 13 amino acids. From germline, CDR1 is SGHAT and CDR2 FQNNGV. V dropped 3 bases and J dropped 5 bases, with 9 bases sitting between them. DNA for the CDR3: TGTGCCAGCAGCTTGATTAGCGGAGATACGCAGTATTTT. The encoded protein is CASSLISGDTQYF.

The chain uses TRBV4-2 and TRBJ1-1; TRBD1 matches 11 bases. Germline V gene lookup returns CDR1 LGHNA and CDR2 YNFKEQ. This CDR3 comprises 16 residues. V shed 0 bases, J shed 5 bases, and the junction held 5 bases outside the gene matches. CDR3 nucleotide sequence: TGTGCCAGCAGCCAAGACTTCGGGACAGGGGGGACTGAAGCTTTCTTT. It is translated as CASSQDFGTGGTEAFF.

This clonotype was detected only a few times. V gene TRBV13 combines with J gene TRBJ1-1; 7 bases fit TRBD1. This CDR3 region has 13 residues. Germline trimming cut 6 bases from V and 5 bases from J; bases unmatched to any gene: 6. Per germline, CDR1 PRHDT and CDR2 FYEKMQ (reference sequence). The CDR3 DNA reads TGTGCCAGCAGTTCAGGGGGAAGGACTGAAGCTTTCTTT. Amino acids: CASSSGGRTEAFF.

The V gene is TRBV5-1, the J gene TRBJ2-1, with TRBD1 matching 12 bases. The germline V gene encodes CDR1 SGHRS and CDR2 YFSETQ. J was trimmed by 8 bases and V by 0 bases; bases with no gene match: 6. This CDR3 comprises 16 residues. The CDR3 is CASSLVVGQGADEQFF. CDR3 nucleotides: TGCGCCAGCAGCTTGGTTGTGGGACAGGGGGCTGATGAGCAGTTCTTC.

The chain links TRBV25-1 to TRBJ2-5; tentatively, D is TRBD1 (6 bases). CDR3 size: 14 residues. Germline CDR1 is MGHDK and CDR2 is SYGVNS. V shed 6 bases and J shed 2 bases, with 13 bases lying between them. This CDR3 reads CASSVPGTQETQYF. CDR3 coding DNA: TGTGCCAGCAGCGTGCCGGGGACACAAGAGACCCAGTACTTC.

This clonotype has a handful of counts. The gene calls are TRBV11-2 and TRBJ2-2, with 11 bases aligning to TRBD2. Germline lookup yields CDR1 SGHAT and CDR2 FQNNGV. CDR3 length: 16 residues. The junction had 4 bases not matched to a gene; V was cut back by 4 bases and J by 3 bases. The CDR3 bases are TGTGCCAGCAGCTACGGGACTAGCGGCCACACCGGGGAGCTGTTTTTT. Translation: CASSYGTSGHTGELFF.

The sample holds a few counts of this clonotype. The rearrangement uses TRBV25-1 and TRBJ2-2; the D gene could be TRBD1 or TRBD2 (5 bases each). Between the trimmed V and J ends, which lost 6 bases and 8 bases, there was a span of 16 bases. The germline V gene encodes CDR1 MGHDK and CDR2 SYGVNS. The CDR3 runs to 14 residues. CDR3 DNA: TGTGCCAGCAGGACGTCGGGGACGTCAGGGGAGCTGTTTTTT. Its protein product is CASRTSGTSGELFF.

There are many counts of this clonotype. This CDR3 is CASSRRPQEQYF. CDR3 nucleotide sequence: TGTGCCAGCAGTCGACGACCGCAGGAGCAGTACTTC. J is TRBJ2-7 and V is TRBV12-3 or TRBV12-4, with D hard to call. V was clipped by 5 bases and J by 7 bases, with 12 bases between them. The CDR3 contains 12 residues.

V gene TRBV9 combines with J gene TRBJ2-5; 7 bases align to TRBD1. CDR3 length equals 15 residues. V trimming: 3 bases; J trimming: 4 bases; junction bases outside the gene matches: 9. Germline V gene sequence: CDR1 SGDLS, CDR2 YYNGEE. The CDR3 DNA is TGTGCCAGCAGCGAACAACAGGGGCCGGGAGAGACCCAGTACTTC. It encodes CASSEQQGPGETQYF.

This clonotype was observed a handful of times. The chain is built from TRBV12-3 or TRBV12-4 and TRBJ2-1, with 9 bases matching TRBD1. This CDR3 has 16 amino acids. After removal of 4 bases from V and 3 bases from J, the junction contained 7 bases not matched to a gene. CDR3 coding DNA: TGTGCCAGCAGTTCCGAGACAGGGGGAAACTACAATGAGCAGTTCTTC. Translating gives CASSSETGGNYNEQFF.